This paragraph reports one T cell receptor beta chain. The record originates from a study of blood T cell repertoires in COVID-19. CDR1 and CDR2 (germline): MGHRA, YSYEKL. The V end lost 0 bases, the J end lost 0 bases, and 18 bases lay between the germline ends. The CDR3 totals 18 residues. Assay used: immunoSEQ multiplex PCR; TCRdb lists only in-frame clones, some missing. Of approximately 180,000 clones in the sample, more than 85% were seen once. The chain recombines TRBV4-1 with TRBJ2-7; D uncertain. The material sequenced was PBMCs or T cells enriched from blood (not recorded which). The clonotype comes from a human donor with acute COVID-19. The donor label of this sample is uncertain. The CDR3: CASSQDPPPQVYSYEQYF. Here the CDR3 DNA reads TGCGCCAGCAGCCAAGACCCTCCCCCGCAGGTTTACTCCTACGAGCAGTACTTC.